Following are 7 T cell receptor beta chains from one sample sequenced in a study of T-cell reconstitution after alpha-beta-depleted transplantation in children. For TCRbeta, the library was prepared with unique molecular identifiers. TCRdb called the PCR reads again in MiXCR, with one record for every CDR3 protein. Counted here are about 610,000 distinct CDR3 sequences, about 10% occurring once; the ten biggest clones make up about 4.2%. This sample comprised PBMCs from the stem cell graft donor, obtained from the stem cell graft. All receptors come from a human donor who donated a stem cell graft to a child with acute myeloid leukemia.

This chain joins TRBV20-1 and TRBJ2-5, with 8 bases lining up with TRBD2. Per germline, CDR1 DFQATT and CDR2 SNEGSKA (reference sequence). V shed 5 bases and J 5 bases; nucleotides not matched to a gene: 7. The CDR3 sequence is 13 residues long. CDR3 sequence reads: CSASGTRVETQYF. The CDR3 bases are TGCAGTGCTTCCGGGACTAGGGTGGAGACCCAGTACTTC.

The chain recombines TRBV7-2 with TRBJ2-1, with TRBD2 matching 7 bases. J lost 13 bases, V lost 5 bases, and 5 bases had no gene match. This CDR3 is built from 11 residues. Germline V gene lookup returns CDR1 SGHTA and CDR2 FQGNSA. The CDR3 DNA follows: TGTGCCAGCAGCGCAATGGGACTACAGTTCTTC. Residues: CASSAMGLQFF.

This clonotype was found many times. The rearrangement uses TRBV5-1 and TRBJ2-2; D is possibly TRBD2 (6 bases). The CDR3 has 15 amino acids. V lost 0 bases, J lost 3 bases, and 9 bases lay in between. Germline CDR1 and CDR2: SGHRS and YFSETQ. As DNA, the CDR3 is TGCGCCAGCAGCTTGGTGACGGGGGACACCGGGGAGCTGTTTTTT. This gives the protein CASSLVTGDTGELFF.

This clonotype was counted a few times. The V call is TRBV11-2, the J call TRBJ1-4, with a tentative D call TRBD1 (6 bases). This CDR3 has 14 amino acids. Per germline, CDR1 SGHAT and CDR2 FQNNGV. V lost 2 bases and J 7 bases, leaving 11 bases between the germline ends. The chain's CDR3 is CASSLQGTGEKLFF. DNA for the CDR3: TGTGCCAGCAGCTTACAGGGGACCGGTGAAAAACTGTTTTTT.

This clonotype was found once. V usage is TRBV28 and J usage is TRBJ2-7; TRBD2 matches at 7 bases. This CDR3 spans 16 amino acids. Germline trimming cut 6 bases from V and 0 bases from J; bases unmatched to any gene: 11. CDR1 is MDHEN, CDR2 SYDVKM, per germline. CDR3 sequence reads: CASSPRGGTNSYEQYF. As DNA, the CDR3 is TGTGCCAGCAGCCCGCGTGGGGGGACTAACTCCTACGAGCAGTACTTC.

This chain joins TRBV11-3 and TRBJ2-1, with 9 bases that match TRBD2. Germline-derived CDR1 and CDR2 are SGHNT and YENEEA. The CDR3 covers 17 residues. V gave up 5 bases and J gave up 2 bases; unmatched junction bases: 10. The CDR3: CASSPRPSGTTYNEQFF. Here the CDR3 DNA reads TGTGCCAGCAGCCCCCGTCCTAGCGGGACGACCTACAATGAGCAGTTCTTC.

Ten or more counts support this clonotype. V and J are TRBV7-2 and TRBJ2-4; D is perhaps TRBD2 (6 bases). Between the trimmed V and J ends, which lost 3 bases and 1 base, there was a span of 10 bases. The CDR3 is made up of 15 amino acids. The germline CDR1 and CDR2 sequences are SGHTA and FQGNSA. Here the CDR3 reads CASSLPSAAKNIQYF. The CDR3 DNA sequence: TGTGCCAGCAGCTTGCCTAGCGCGGCCAAAAACATTCAGTACTTC.